One and the same sample provided the 8 T cell receptor beta chains below, sequenced in a study of cytomegalovirus exposure and HLA in healthy donors. Primers for the PCR totalled 60 Vbeta and 13 Jbeta. Profiled with immunoSEQ multiplex PCR; TCRdb holds only in-frame clones, not every one. The sample has roughly 130,000 clones; around 85% are singletons. The material sequenced was PBMCs. The receptors stem from a boy aged 5-17 years in good health and CMV-seronegative.

DNA for the CDR3: TGTGCCAGCAGTGACCGCTACGAGCAGTACTTC. Protein sequence: CASSDRYEQYF. The chain has TRBV25-1 and TRBJ2-7; no definite D call. Germline V gene lookup returns CDR1 MGHDK and CDR2 SYGVNS. The CDR3 is 11 residues long. V lost 3 bases and J lost 3, with 3 bases in between.

The chain is built from TRBV10-3 and TRBJ1-2; D unclear. The CDR3 runs to 12 residues. Germline assignment: CDR1 ENHRY and CDR2 SYGVKD. The germline V and J ends were trimmed by 4 bases and 8 bases, with 11 bases remaining between them. CDR3 bases: TGTGCCATCAGTGTCGGAAGCGGGGGCTACACCTTC. Its translation: CAISVGSGGYTF.

J is TRBJ2-3 and V is TRBV29-1, with D maybe TRBD1 (6 bases). CDR3 length equals 14 residues. Trimming shortened V by 7 bases and J by 3 bases, and 17 bases separated the two germline ends. Germline V gene sequence: CDR1 SQVTM, CDR2 ANQGSEA. The CDR3 DNA is TGCAGCGCAGGACAGCCTCAGAGAACAGATACGCAGTATTTT. This sequence encodes CSAGQPQRTDTQYF.

This clone has a handful of counts. V usage is TRBV7-2 and J usage is TRBJ2-7; weak D call: TRBD1 (7 bases). This CDR3 is built from 13 residues. The V gene's germline CDR1 is SGHTA and CDR2 FQGNSA. Trimming shortened V by 8 bases and J by 1 base, and 12 bases separated the two germline ends. The CDR3 protein is CASGDSGSYEQYF. The CDR3 DNA follows: TGTGCCAGCGGGGACAGCGGGTCCTACGAGCAGTACTTC.

This clone was seen only once. The chain has TRBV5-4 and TRBJ2-7; D gene unclear. Trimming removed 7 bases at V and 5 bases at J, with 13 bases between. The CDR3 runs 12 residues. Germline assignment: CDR1 SGHNT and CDR2 YYREEE (reference sequence). The CDR3 coding sequence is TGTGCCAGCTCCATCGAACGGGACGAGCAGTACTTC. Its protein product is CASSIERDEQYF. Combining the CDR3 with reference TRBV5-4 and TRBJ2-7 gives the whole variable domain ETGVTQSPTHLIKTRGQQVTLRCSSQSGHNTVSWYQQALGQGPQFIFQYYREEENGRGNFPPRFSGLQFPNYSSELNVNALELDDSALYLCASSIERDEQYFGPGTRLTVT.

This clone was found once. This CDR3 is CASSVGSQETQYF. The CDR3, as DNA: TGTGCCAGCAGCGTCGGGTCCCAAGAGACCCAGTACTTC. The rearrangement joins TRBV11-2 to TRBJ2-5; the D is unclear. The CDR3 loop spans 13 amino acids. CDR1 is SGHAT, CDR2 FQNNGV, per germline. V was cut by 5 bases and J by 1 base, with 8 bases left in between.

The chain joins TRBV27 to TRBJ1-2, with a weak D call TRBD1 (5 bases). In germline, CDR1 is MNHEY, CDR2 SMNVEV (reference sequence). Trimming pared 7 bases from V and 4 bases from J, leaving 16 bases between. The CDR3 totals 14 residues. CDR3 sequence reads: CASNPVGTAYGYTF. In DNA form, the CDR3 reads TGTGCCAGCAACCCGGTCGGGACTGCCTATGGCTACACCTTC.

The rearrangement uses TRBV5-6 and TRBJ2-5; TRBD1 aligns across 9 bases. Germline V gives CDR1 SGHDT, CDR2 YYEEEE. With 2 bases clipped from V and 3 bases from J, the junction kept 2 bases outside the gene matches. This CDR3 has 14 amino acids. The CDR3: CASSLWTGEETQYF. CDR3 nucleotides: TGTGCCAGCAGCTTATGGACAGGGGAAGAGACCCAGTACTTC.